The rows below give T cell receptor beta chains drawn from one sample of a study of CD8 T cells in Susac syndrome. A single record per CDR3 protein comes from TCRdb applying MiXCR to the immunoSEQ multiplex PCR reads. The sample holds 200,000 or so distinct CDR3 sequences, about 95% seen once. Sequences were obtained from CD8+ T cells from PBMCs. Source of these receptors: a human donor with Susac syndrome. Both conserved end residues are part of each CDR3. Fields, in order: J gene, V gene, CDR3 protein.

TRBJ2-4,TRBV29-1,CSVVGSKNIQYF
TRBJ2-7,TRBV7-2,CASSLGGGAGDPYEQYF
TRBJ2-7,TRBV29-1,CSVDPGGEQYF
TRBJ2-7,TRBV29-1,CSVTATFSYEQYF
TRBJ2-7,TRBV7-2,CASSLTSGNIRREQYF
TRBJ2-5,TRBV20-1,CSAHRVGPLETQYF
TRBJ2-1,TRBV6-1,CATGGWWEQFF
TRBJ2-6,TRBV7-2,CASSLFQGANVLTF
TRBJ1-3,TRBV7-9,CASSPQGLSGNTIYF
TRBJ2-1,TRBV2,CASREGEGPHNEQFF